Each of the 23 T cell receptor beta chains below was sequenced from the same sample in a study of siplizumab effects on memory and regulatory T cells (dated by TCRdb to the late 2010s). Cells in the mixed lymphocyte reaction were cultured together at 37 degrees C for five to seven days. The method was the immunoSEQ multiplex PCR assay. Imported from immuneACCESS, the table was reduced by TCRdb to in-frame sequences with V and J called. These copies leave out some clones; in studies compared against another copy, an unresolved V gene accounts for under half, and the cause of the remainder is not known. The sample data list approximately 10,000 clones, and around 43% of these were observed just once. Less than 50% of the sample is in the top ten clones. Their recognized antigens are unknown. Sequenced: CFSE-low (dividing) CD8+ T cells sorted from an allogeneic mixed lymphocyte reaction. These receptors came from a human donor in good health; the cells came from an allogeneic mixed lymphocyte reaction. Some clones in this sample may be carry-over from other donors' samples.

This clone appeared once. The chain has TRBV7-8 and TRBJ1-6; D is ambiguous. The CDR3 has 19 residues. Germline lookup yields CDR1 SGHVS and CDR2 FQNEAQ. Trimming stripped 0 bases from V and 6 bases from J, with 21 bases between. CDR3 protein: CASSLARLRGIETNSPLHF. The DNA for the CDR3 is TGTGCCAGCAGCTTAGCAAGGCTGAGAGGGATCGAGACTAATTCACCCCTCCACTTT.

The CDR3 sequence is CASSPYDEKLFF. CDR3 in DNA: TGTGCCAGCAGCCCCTATGATGAAAAACTGTTTTTT. This sequence joins TRBV11-2 and TRBJ1-4, with D unresolved. Germline loops: CDR1 SGHAT, CDR2 FQNNGV. V lost 5 bases and J 6 bases, leaving 7 bases between the germline ends. CDR3 length: 12 amino acids.

By proportion, this clone is medium-sized (0.01 to 0.1%). The chain carries TRBV4-1 and TRBJ1-2; 7 bases are shared with TRBD1. Per germline, CDR1 MGHRA and CDR2 YSYEKL. The V and J ends lost 3 bases and 1 base, in that order; junction bases with no gene match: 8. The CDR3 is 16 residues long. CDR3 amino acids: CASSQTQTGFNYGYTF. DNA of the CDR3: TGCGCCAGCAGCCAGACACAGACAGGGTTTAACTATGGCTACACCTTC.

The chain recombines TRBV9 with TRBJ2-1, with 7 bases lining up with TRBD1. The CDR3 has 14 residues. Per the germline V gene, CDR1 is SGDLS and CDR2 is YYNGEE. J lost 4 bases, V lost 5 bases, and 6 bases had no gene match. This CDR3 is CASSPGTAYNEQFF. CDR3 coding DNA: TGTGCCAGCAGTCCCGGGACAGCGTACAATGAGCAGTTCTTC.

The chain is built from TRBV6-1 and TRBJ2-2; the D gene is possibly TRBD2 (6 bases). Trimming took 5 bases from V and 4 from J, leaving 14 bases between them. This CDR3 comprises 15 residues. In germline, CDR1 is MNHNS, CDR2 SASEGT. The CDR3 protein is CASSPGGYLTGELFF. In DNA, the CDR3 is TGTGCCAGCAGTCCCGGGGGTTACCTCACCGGGGAGCTGTTTTTT.

The chain has TRBV7-4 and TRBJ2-6, with unresolved D. The V gene lost 5 bases and the J gene lost 0 bases, with 8 bases spanning the gap. This CDR3 has 15 amino acids. Germline CDR1 SGHVT, CDR2 SQSDAQ. This CDR3 is CASSVKASGANVLTF. DNA of the CDR3: TGTGCCAGCAGCGTGAAAGCCTCTGGGGCCAACGTCCTGACTTTC. Variable domain in full (rest from reference TRBV7-4 and TRBJ2-6): GAGVSQSPRYKVAKRGRDVALRCDSISGHVTLYWYRQTLGQGSEVLTYSQSDAQRDKSGRPSGRFSAERPERSVSTLKIQRTEQGDSAVYLCASSVKASGANVLTFGAGSRLTVL.

The chain carries TRBV6-5 and TRBJ2-7; D is unresolved. Trimming took 2 bases from V and 3 from J, leaving 8 bases between them. Germline V gene sequence: CDR1 MNHEY, CDR2 SVGAGI. CDR3 length: 13 amino acids. The CDR3 region has the DNA TGTGCCAGCAGTTACAGCCATCTCTACGAGCAGTACTTC. This gives the protein CASSYSHLYEQYF.

This clone is labeled medium-sized (0.01 to 0.1%). The J gene is TRBJ2-7, the V gene TRBV7-9, with 9 bases fitting TRBD1. Germline V gene lookup returns CDR1 SEHNR and CDR2 FQNEAQ (reference sequence). Unmatched junction bases numbered 6, after V lost 5 bases and J lost 1 base. The CDR3 length is 15 residues. DNA for the CDR3: TGTGCCAGCAGCAATGCCGGGACAGGGTCCTACGAGCAGTACTTC. Its protein is CASSNAGTGSYEQYF.

This clone was seen a handful of times. V and J are TRBV14 and TRBJ2-1; 7 bases line up with TRBD2. Germline loops: CDR1 SGHDN, CDR2 FVKESK. V lost 1 base to trimming and J lost 0 bases; unmatched junction nucleotides: 0. This CDR3 has 15 residues. CDR3: CASSQGTSSYNEQFF. CDR3 nucleotides: TGTGCCAGCAGCCAAGGGACTAGCTCCTACAATGAGCAGTTCTTC. Supplemented by reference TRBV14 and TRBJ2-1, the full variable domain reads EAGVTQFPSHSVIEKGQTVTLRCDPISGHDNLYWYRRVMGKEIKFLLHFVKESKQDESGMPNNRFLAERTGGTYSTLKVQPAELEDSGVYFCASSQGTSSYNEQFFGPGTRLTVL.

A few counts support this clone. This chain connects TRBV10-3 to TRBJ1-1; a possible D gene is TRBD1 (5 bases). The CDR3 covers 15 residues. Looked up from germline, CDR1 is ENHRY and CDR2 is SYGVKD. Deletions cut 2 bases from V and 8 bases from J, with 18 bases between. In DNA, the CDR3 is TGTGCCATCAGTGAGATTGAGGGGCCGATTTTCGAAGCTTTCTTT. Translated: CAISEIEGPIFEAFF.

The chain joins TRBV27 to TRBJ2-7; TRBD1 or TRBD2 may be the D gene (5 bases each). CDR1 MNHEY and CDR2 SMNVEV come from the germline V gene (reference sequence). This CDR3 contains 14 residues. V was cut by 6 bases and J by 0 bases, with 12 bases left in between. The CDR3 nucleotides are TGTGCCAGCAGGGGCCCCGGGGCCTCCTACGAGCAGTACTTC. It is translated as CASRGPGASYEQYF.

There are a few counts of this clone. The chain joins TRBV5-6 to TRBJ1-1; D remains unclear. The CDR3 covers 15 residues. From germline, CDR1 is SGHDT and CDR2 YYEEEE. Trimming removed 4 bases from V and 0 bases from J, with 13 bases in between. The CDR3 region has the DNA TGTGCCAGCAGCGTGGGGAGCGGGATGAACACTGAAGCTTTCTTT. This sequence encodes CASSVGSGMNTEAFF.

CDR3 amino acids: CAISEMGTNYGYTF. The CDR3 DNA follows: TGTGCCATCAGTGAGATGGGGACTAACTATGGCTACACCTTC. This chain uses TRBV10-3 with TRBJ1-2; D gene ambiguous. CDR3 size: 14 residues. V lost 2 bases and J lost 0, with 7 bases in between. Germline-derived CDR1 and CDR2 are ENHRY and SYGVKD.

This chain uses TRBV2 with TRBJ2-1; D remains ambiguous. Germline CDR1 SNHLY, CDR2 FYNNEI. The CDR3 extends over 17 amino acids. V gave up 7 bases and J gave up 0 bases, with 19 bases separating them. The CDR3 DNA follows: TGTGCCAGCACCGAGCATCTAGTACCCAGCTCCTACAATGAGCAGTTCTTC. Translating it yields CASTEHLVPSSYNEQFF.

V usage is TRBV7-9 and J usage is TRBJ2-7; TRBD1 matches 11 bases. The CDR3 has 14 amino acids. CDR1 and CDR2 (germline): SEHNR, FQNEAQ (reference sequence). The ends lost 4 bases at V and 4 bases at J; junction bases unmatched: 3. Written as DNA, the CDR3 is TGTGCCAGCAGCTGGGACAGGGGGTTATACGAGCAGTACTTC. This encodes CASSWDRGLYEQYF. The complete variable domain, with remaining parts taken from reference TRBV7-9 and TRBJ2-7, reads DTGVSQNPRHKITKRGQNVTFRCDPISEHNRLYWYRQTLGQGPEFLTYFQNEAQLEKSRLLSDRFSAERPKGSFSTLEIQRTEQGDSAMYLCASSWDRGLYEQYFGPGTRLTVT.

This sequence joins TRBV27 and TRBJ2-5; D gene ambiguous. The length of the CDR3 is 14 residues. The V gene's germline CDR1 is MNHEY and CDR2 SMNVEV (reference sequence). Trimming took 6 bases from V and 2 from J, leaving 13 bases between them. The CDR3 sequence is CASSGPPIQETQYF. The DNA of the CDR3 is TGTGCCAGCAGCGGTCCTCCCATACAAGAGACCCAGTACTTC.

The CDR3 reads CASSVGTGNNEQFF. CDR3 nucleotide sequence: TGTGCCAGCAGCGTAGGGACAGGAAATAATGAGCAGTTCTTC. The J gene is TRBJ2-1, the V gene TRBV7-8, with 8 positions matching TRBD1. The CDR3 length is 14 residues. Germline loops: CDR1 SGHVS, CDR2 FQNEAQ. V was clipped by 5 bases and J by 7 bases; unmatched bases: 7.

J is TRBJ2-7 and V is TRBV27; 7 bases match TRBD1. The J segment lost 10 bases and the V segment lost 2 bases, leaving 8 bases of the junction unmatched. Germline CDR1 and CDR2: MNHEY and SMNVEV (reference sequence). The CDR3 sequence is 13 residues long. The CDR3 sequence: CASSLDGTVDQYF. In nucleotides, the CDR3 is TGTGCCAGCAGTTTAGATGGGACAGTGGACCAGTACTTC.

V and J are TRBV4-1 and TRBJ1-1; D gene uncertain. Deletions cut 3 bases from V and 6 bases from J, with 11 bases between. CDR1 is MGHRA and CDR2 is YSYEKL in the germline V gene. The CDR3 contains 13 residues. The DNA of the CDR3 is TGCGCCAGCAGCCATCGGATGGTATCTGAAGCTTTCTTT. It yields the protein CASSHRMVSEAFF.

The gene calls are TRBV7-9 and TRBJ2-1; D unclear. Deletions cut 5 bases from V and 3 bases from J, with 8 bases between. CDR3 length equals 13 residues. The V gene's germline CDR1 is SEHNR and CDR2 FQNEAQ (reference sequence). Written as DNA, the CDR3 is TGTGCCAGCAGCAAGATAGGCTACAATGAGCAGTTCTTC. It codes for CASSKIGYNEQFF.

The rearrangement joins TRBV10-2 to TRBJ1-2, with a tentative D call TRBD1 (6 bases). This CDR3 is built from 14 residues. V lost 4 bases to trimming and J lost 1 base, with 10 bases between them. Per germline, CDR1 WSHSY and CDR2 SAAADI. In nucleotides, the CDR3 is TGCGCCAGCAGTGCCGGGACAAATAACTATGGCTACACCTTC. Its translation: CASSAGTNNYGYTF.

In its sample, this clone ranks as medium-sized. The genes are TRBV19 and TRBJ2-7, with 12 bases fitting TRBD2. The V gene's germline CDR1 is LNHDA and CDR2 SQIVND (reference sequence). V trimming: 5 bases; J trimming: 6 bases; junction bases outside the gene matches: 8. This CDR3 is 15 amino acids long. In DNA, the CDR3 is TGTGCCAGTAGTCTAGCGGGAGGGCCATTGCGCGAGCAGTACTTC. Translation: CASSLAGGPLREQYF.

This chain connects TRBV5-1 to TRBJ2-7; D not certain. This CDR3 is 13 amino acids long. V was pared by 1 base and J by 5 bases, with 10 bases between. In germline, CDR1 is SGHRS, CDR2 YFSETQ. The CDR3 DNA reads TGCGCCAGCAGCTTGCTTTCCTCGCACGAGCAGTACTTC. Its protein is CASSLLSSHEQYF.